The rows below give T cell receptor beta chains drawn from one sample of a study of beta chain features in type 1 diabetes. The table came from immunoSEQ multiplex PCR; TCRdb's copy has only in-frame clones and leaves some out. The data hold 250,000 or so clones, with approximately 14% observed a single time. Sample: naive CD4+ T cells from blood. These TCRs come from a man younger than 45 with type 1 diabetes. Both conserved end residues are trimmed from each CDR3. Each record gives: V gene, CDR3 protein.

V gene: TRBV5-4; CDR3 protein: ASSPRQGVGETQY
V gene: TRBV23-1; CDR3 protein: ASSQPGGAYTDTQY
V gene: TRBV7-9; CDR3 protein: ASSGHSGLAGEETQY
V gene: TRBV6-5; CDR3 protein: ASSYSSGLLSNQQY
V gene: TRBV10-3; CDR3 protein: ASTGFATEAF
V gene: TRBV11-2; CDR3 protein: ASSLVSEAF
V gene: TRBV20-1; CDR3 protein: SARDSREAF
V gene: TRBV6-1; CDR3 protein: ASKDRGQGGGYT
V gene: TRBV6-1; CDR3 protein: ASSQDRVAETQY
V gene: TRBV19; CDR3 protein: ASTPSRGSTEAF
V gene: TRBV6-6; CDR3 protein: ASTNRGLYEQY
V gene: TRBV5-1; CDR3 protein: ASSLALGAEDTQY
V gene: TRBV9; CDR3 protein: ASSLAGGQNEQF
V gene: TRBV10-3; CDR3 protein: AISSTGGGILETQY
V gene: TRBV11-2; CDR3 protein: ASSLDEGSWETQY
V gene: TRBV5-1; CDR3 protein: ASSLEGAGEQY
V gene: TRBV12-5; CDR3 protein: ASGSPGAARYGYT
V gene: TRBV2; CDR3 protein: ASSEVANEQF
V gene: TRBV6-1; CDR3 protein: ASRAGQGAAYEQY
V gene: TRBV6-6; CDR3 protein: AGRQATNEKLF
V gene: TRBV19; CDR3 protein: ASRHRGWDQPQH
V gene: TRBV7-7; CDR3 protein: ASSLEAGGFGEQF
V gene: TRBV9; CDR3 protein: ASSAELATAYNEQF
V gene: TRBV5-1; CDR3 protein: ASAKSSGPYEQY
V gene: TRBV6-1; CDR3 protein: ASSEQGGTGELF
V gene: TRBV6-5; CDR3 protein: ASGQGTNQPQH
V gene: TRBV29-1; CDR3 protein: SVVAGGVDTQY
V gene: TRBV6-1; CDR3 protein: ASSVHGNNQPQH
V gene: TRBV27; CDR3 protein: ASRTEREWNEQF
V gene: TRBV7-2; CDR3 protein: ASSPQTGTYSGNTIY
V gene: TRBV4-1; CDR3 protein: ASSHREETQY
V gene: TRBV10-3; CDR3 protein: AISASGVSGEQF
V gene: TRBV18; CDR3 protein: ASSRTGPQETQY
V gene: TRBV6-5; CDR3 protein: ASMRSGYT
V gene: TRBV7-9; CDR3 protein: ASRGLAKTDTQY
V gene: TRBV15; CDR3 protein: ATSRFTGSIYNEQF
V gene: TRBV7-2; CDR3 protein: ASSLFQGPYEQY
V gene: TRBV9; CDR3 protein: ASSGGSETQY
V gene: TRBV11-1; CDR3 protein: ASSSRTRGAYEQY
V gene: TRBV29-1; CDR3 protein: SVAGTGANVLT
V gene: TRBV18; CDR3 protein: ASSPPLQGHYEQY
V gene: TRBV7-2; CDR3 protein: ASSLARLAGGGEQF
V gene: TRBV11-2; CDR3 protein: ASSLDSGRAYEQY
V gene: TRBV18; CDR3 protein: ASSPRTGHDNEKLF